These T cell receptor beta chains were read from a single sample in a study of T cell responses to AZD1222 COVID-19 vaccine. This table comes from immunoSEQ multiplex PCR, and its TCRdb copy is limited to in-frame clones, with some not included. The data contain approximately 150,000 clones, approximately 89% of them singletons. Sequenced material: peripheral blood, taken on day 0 of AZD1222 vaccination. The origin of the receptors is an adult in good health. The CDR3 runs from the conserved cysteine through the conserved F or W. The order of the fields is CDR3 DNA, CDR3 protein, V gene, CDR3 length, J gene, D gene, clone size. A D gene is named only where the DNA matches it firmly. The size field is filled for only some rows; it gives once, few, many or a size class.

TGTGCCAGCAGCTTAGATGGCTACTCTGGAAACACCATATATTTT,CASSLDGYSGNTIYF,TRBV7-9,15,TRBJ1-3,NA,NA
TGTGCCAGCAGCCCAAGACAGAAACTCTCTGGAAACACCATATATTTT,CASSPRQKLSGNTIYF,TRBV7-9,16,TRBJ1-3,NA,once
TGTGCCTCGACGATGGGGTGGTCTTCCTACGAGCAGTACTTC,CASTMGWSSYEQYF,TRBV28,14,TRBJ2-7,NA,NA
TGTGCCAGCAGCCGGACGGGTGAAGCTTTCTTT,CASSRTGEAFF,TRBV6-5,11,TRBJ1-1,NA,once
TGTGCCAGTAGCACGAGAATCGGTGACTCTGGAAACACCATATATTTT,CASSTRIGDSGNTIYF,TRBV19,16,TRBJ1-3,NA,NA
TGTGCCAGCAGCTTAGGGGGCTTTAACTATGGCTACACCTTC,CASSLGGFNYGYTF,TRBV7-2,14,TRBJ1-2,NA,NA
TGTGCCAGCAGCCGAAGCGGGAGCCTAAACTACGAGCAGTACTTC,CASSRSGSLNYEQYF,TRBV7-9,15,TRBJ2-7,TRBD2,NA
TGTGCCAGCAGCTCCCGGGAGACCCAGTACTTC,CASSSRETQYF,TRBV7-3,11,TRBJ2-5,NA,once
TGTGCCAGCAGCCCCGGCCCCAGGGGCAACGAGCAGTACTTC,CASSPGPRGNEQYF,TRBV11-1,14,TRBJ2-7,NA,NA
TGTGCCAGCAGCTTGTCTAGCGGCCTAGTTCGGAATGAGCAGTTCTTC,CASSLSSGLVRNEQFF,TRBV7-3,16,TRBJ2-1,TRBD2,NA
TGTGCCAGTAGTATCTCCCAAGAGACCCAGTACTTC,CASSISQETQYF,TRBV19,12,TRBJ2-5,NA,NA
TGTGCCAGCAGTGACGGGGAGGGCGGGAACAATGAGCAGTTCTTC,CASSDGEGGNNEQFF,TRBV6-4,15,TRBJ2-1,TRBD2,NA
TGTGCCAGCAGCCACGCGGCCAGGGCCTACGAGCAGTACTTC,CASSHAARAYEQYF,TRBV7-9,14,TRBJ2-7,NA,NA
TGTGCCAGCAGTGACATATACGAGCAGTACTTC,CASSDIYEQYF,TRBV25-1,11,TRBJ2-7,NA,NA
TGTGCCAGCAGCTTCCGGGATCCACCCTACGAGCAGTACTTC,CASSFRDPPYEQYF,TRBV5-6,14,TRBJ2-7,NA,NA
TGTGCCAGCAGTTTGGTGGGGACGTTTGGTGGCTACACCTTC,CASSLVGTFGGYTF,TRBV28,14,TRBJ1-2,NA,once
TGTGCCAGCAGCTTAGATCGAGCACGGGGTTACGAGCAGTACTTC,CASSLDRARGYEQYF,TRBV11-3,15,TRBJ2-7,NA,NA
TGTGCCAGCAGTTCCCCTCTAGCGGGAGGTTCGGGGGCCAACGTCCTGACTTTC,CASSSPLAGGSGANVLTF,TRBV28,18,TRBJ2-6,TRBD2,NA
TGTGCCAGCAGTTTATTCCGACAGGGTGCCTACGAGCAGTACTTC,CASSLFRQGAYEQYF,TRBV27,15,TRBJ2-7,TRBD1,NA
TGTGCCAGCACCGCTTATAGCGGACCCCAAGAGACCCAGTACTTC,CASTAYSGPQETQYF,TRBV6-4,15,TRBJ2-5,NA,once
TGTGCCAGCAGCTTGGCGGGAGGGCCTAACTACGAGCAGTACTTC,CASSLAGGPNYEQYF,TRBV5-6,15,TRBJ2-7,TRBD2,NA
TGTGCCACCAGCAGAGGGACAGATACGCAGTATTTT,CATSRGTDTQYF,TRBV15,12,TRBJ2-3,NA,NA
TGTGCCAGCAGCTTAGGGGGACAGGGAAGCTCTGGAAACACCATATATTTT,CASSLGGQGSSGNTIYF,TRBV7-2,17,TRBJ1-3,TRBD1,NA
TGTGCCAGCACCGGACAGAATTCACCCCTCCACTTT,CASTGQNSPLHF,TRBV2,12,TRBJ1-6,NA,NA
TGTGCCAGCAGCTCCATGCGGGGTGTCGAGCAGTACTTC,CASSSMRGVEQYF,TRBV7-2,13,TRBJ2-7,NA,NA
TGCAGTGCTAGTTGGGGGTTGAGGGTACTACTAGCGGGAGGGCCGTGGGAGCAGTACTTC,CSASWGLRVLLAGGPWEQYF,TRBV20-1,20,TRBJ2-7,TRBD2,NA
TGTGCCATCATGGGGGACGGGGGCTACGAGCAGTACTTC,CAIMGDGGYEQYF,TRBV10-3,13,TRBJ2-7,NA,NA
TGTGCCAGCAGCCAAGCGTGGGGGTCCCAAGAGACCCAGTACTTC,CASSQAWGSQETQYF,TRBV14,15,TRBJ2-5,NA,NA
TGTGCCAGCAGCTTGAGGGCCGGTGGGCTATTCTATGGCTACACCTTC,CASSLRAGGLFYGYTF,TRBV7-8,16,TRBJ1-2,NA,NA
TGTGCCAGCAGTTTATTCGGCGGGAGGTGGACAGATACGCAGTATTTT,CASSLFGGRWTDTQYF,TRBV27,16,TRBJ2-3,TRBD2,NA
TGTGCCAGCAGTTACACTAGATTTGGAAGCTCCTACGAGCAGTACTTC,CASSYTRFGSSYEQYF,TRBV6-5,16,TRBJ2-7,NA,NA
TGTGCCAGCAGTCCAGGACAGATTAATCAGCCCCAGCATTTT,CASSPGQINQPQHF,TRBV28,14,TRBJ1-5,NA,NA
TGCGCCAGCAGGCTAGACCCGGTCGGCTTATCCGAGCAGTACTTC,CASRLDPVGLSEQYF,TRBV5-1,15,TRBJ2-7,NA,NA
TGTGCCAGCAGTTCTAGCGGAGGGGGTTACGAGCAGTACTTC,CASSSSGGGYEQYF,TRBV6-2/TRBV6-3,14,TRBJ2-7,NA,NA
TGTGCCAGCAGCCAAGATGGGCTAGCGGGAGCCTATGAGCAGTTCTTC,CASSQDGLAGAYEQFF,TRBV3-1/TRBV3-2,16,TRBJ2-1,TRBD2,NA
TGTGCCACCAGTGACAACAGGGGAGCAACGAATGAGCAGTTCTTC,CATSDNRGATNEQFF,TRBV24-1,15,TRBJ2-1,TRBD1,NA
TGTGCCAGCGCCAGGGACAGGGACCAGCCCCAGCATTTT,CASARDRDQPQHF,TRBV6-5,13,TRBJ1-5,TRBD1,NA
TGTGCCAGTAGTATTTGGGCGGGAGACGAGCAGTACTTC,CASSIWAGDEQYF,TRBV19,13,TRBJ2-7,TRBD2,NA
TGTGCCAGCAGTGAGCGACCTTCCATTAGTCAGCCCCAGCATTTT,CASSERPSISQPQHF,TRBV2,15,TRBJ1-5,NA,NA
TGTGCCAGCAGCTTGGATCCAGATTTTAATGAAAAACTGTTTTTT,CASSLDPDFNEKLFF,TRBV5-4,15,TRBJ1-4,NA,once
TGCGCCAGCAGCCAACAGGGTCGGGGATACGAGCAGTACTTC,CASSQQGRGYEQYF,TRBV5-1,14,TRBJ2-7,NA,once
TGTGCCAGCAGCTCAAACGCCCTAGCGGGAGGGACCTACGAGCAGTACTTC,CASSSNALAGGTYEQYF,TRBV11-3,17,TRBJ2-7,TRBD2,once
TGTGCCAGCACGGACAGGAACTATGGCTACACCTTC,CASTDRNYGYTF,TRBV19,12,TRBJ1-2,TRBD1,NA
TGTGCCAGCAGTTACGTCAGCAGGGTGGCCGAGCAGTACTTC,CASSYVSRVAEQYF,TRBV6-2/TRBV6-3,14,TRBJ2-7,NA,NA
TGTGCCTGGAGTAGAGTTATGGGCGGACAGGGAATCTCACCCCTCCACTTT,CAWSRVMGGQGISPLHF,TRBV30,17,TRBJ1-6,TRBD1,NA
TGCGCCAGCAGCCAGGATGGGGGAAGCAATCAGCCCCAGCATTTT,CASSQDGGSNQPQHF,TRBV4-3,15,TRBJ1-5,NA,few
TGTGCCAGCAGACCACAGGGGTTGAATCAGCCCCAGCATTTT,CASRPQGLNQPQHF,TRBV14,14,TRBJ1-5,TRBD1,NA
TGCGCCAGCAGCTTGAGGGCAGTACTCATGAACACTGAAGCTTTCTTT,CASSLRAVLMNTEAFF,TRBV5-1,16,TRBJ1-1,NA,once
TGTGCCAGCAGCGGGACACCCGGTAGAAATCAGCCCCAGCATTTT,CASSGTPGRNQPQHF,TRBV28,15,TRBJ1-5,NA,NA
TGTGCCAGCAGCCCGGGACAGGGGTTCCACAATGAGCAGTTCTTC,CASSPGQGFHNEQFF,TRBV14,15,TRBJ2-1,TRBD1,NA
TGTGCCAGCTCACCTCAAGGAGTAGCATCCCCCACAGATACGCAGTATTTT,CASSPQGVASPTDTQYF,TRBV18,17,TRBJ2-3,NA,NA
TGCGCCAGCAGATCGACAGGGGGAAACTATGGCTACACCTTC,CASRSTGGNYGYTF,TRBV4-1,14,TRBJ1-2,TRBD1,NA
TGTGCCAGTAGTATAGGGACAGGGTCCTACAATGAGCAGTTCTTC,CASSIGTGSYNEQFF,TRBV19,15,TRBJ2-1,TRBD1,NA
TGTGCCAGCAGTACCTACACAGGGGCCGGGGAGCTGTTTTTT,CASSTYTGAGELFF,TRBV28,14,TRBJ2-2,TRBD1,once
TGTGCCAGCAGCTTGGGCGGCTCCCAAGAGACCCAGTACTTC,CASSLGGSQETQYF,TRBV7-2,14,TRBJ2-5,NA,NA
TGTGCCAGCAGTTTATACGGGGATTTCGATTCACCCCTCCACTTT,CASSLYGDFDSPLHF,TRBV27,15,TRBJ1-6,NA,NA
TGTGCCAGCAGCTCTCAAGCTTCAGGGGGTCCCCACAATGAGCAGTTCTTC,CASSSQASGGPHNEQFF,TRBV7-2,17,TRBJ2-1,TRBD1,NA